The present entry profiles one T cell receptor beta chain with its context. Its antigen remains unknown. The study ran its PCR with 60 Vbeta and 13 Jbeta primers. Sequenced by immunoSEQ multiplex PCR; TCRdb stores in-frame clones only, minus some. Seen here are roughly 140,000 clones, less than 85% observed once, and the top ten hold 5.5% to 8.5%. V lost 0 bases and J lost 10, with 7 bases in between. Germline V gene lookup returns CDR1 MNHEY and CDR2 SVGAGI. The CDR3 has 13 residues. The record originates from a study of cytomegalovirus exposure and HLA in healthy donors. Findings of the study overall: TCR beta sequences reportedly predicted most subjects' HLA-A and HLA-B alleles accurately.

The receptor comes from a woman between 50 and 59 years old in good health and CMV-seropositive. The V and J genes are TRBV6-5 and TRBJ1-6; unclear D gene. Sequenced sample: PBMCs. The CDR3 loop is CASSYSFLSPLHF. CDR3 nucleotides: TGTGCCAGCAGTTACTCCTTTCTATCACCCCTCCACTTT.